This T cell receptor (beta chain) comes out of a study of T cells in Graves' hyperthyroidism and ophthalmopathy. The study's findings and limits: Most clonotypes expanded in the thyroid (above 0.001) were also present in blood. Prediction of ophthalmopathy progression came a median approximately 6 months pre-onset.

Germline V gene sequence: CDR1 SNHLY, CDR2 FYNNEI. V shed 4 bases and J shed 7 bases, with 7 bases lying between them. The CDR3 sequence is 11 residues long. There were TCR beta CDR3 regions amplified from RNA transcripts. The TCR CDR3 first-round RT-PCR relied on the HTBI primer set. TCRdb reprocessed the multiplex PCR reads via MiXCR and lists one record per CDR3 protein. The repertoire holds 600,000 to 700,000 distinct CDR3 sequences, with approximately 42% as singletons. This clonotype was counted many times. Its cognate antigen is unknown. The sequence came from an adult man with Graves' disease, either hyperthyroidism or ophthalmopathy (not recorded which). The sequencing sample was made of peripheral blood or thyroid tissue (not recorded which). The V call is TRBV2, the J call TRBJ1-2; D remains unclear. CDR3 loop: CASSAQSGYTF. As DNA, the CDR3 is TGTGCCAGCAGTGCACAGAGTGGCTACACCTTC.